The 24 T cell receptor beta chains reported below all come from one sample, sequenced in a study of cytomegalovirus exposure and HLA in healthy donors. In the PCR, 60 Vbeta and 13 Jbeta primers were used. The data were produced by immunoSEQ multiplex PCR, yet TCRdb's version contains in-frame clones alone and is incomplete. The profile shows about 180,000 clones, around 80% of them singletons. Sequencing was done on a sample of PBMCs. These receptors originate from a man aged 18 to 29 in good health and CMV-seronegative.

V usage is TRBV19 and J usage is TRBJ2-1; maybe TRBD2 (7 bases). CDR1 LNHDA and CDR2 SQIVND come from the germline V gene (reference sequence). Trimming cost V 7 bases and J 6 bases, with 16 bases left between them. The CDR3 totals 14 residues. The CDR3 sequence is CASTPGGHPNEQFF. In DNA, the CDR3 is TGTGCCAGTACCCCGGGGGGACACCCCAATGAGCAGTTCTTC. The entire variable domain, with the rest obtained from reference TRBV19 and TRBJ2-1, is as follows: DGGITQSPKYLFRKEGQNVTLSCEQNLNHDAMYWYRQDPGQGLRLIYYSQIVNDFQKGDIAEGYSVSREKKESFPLTVTSAQKNPTAFYLCASTPGGHPNEQFFGPGTRLTVL.

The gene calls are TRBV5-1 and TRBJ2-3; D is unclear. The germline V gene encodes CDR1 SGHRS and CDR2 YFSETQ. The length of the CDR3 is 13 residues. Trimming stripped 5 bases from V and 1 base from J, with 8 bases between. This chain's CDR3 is CASSTRGTDTQYF. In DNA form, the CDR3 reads TGCGCCAGCAGTACGAGAGGCACAGATACGCAGTATTTT. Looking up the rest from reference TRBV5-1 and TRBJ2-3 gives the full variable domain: KAGVTQTPRYLIKTRGQQVTLSCSPISGHRSVSWYQQTPGQGLQFLFEYFSETQRNKGNFPGRFSGRQFSNSRSEMNVSTLELGDSALYLCASSTRGTDTQYFGPGTRLTVL.

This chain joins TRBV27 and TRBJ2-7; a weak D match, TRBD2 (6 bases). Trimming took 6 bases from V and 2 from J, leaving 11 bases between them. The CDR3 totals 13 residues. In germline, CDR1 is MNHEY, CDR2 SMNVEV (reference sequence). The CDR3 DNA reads TGTGCCAGCAGGGGGACTCCCACCTACGAGCAGTACTTC. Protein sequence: CASRGTPTYEQYF.

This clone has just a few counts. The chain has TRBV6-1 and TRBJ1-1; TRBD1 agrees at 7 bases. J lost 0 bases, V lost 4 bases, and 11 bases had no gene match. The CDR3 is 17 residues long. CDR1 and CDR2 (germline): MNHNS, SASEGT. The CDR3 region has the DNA TGTGCCAGCAGTGGCGCCGGGACAGTCTTCTTGAACACTGAAGCTTTCTTT. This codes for CASSGAGTVFLNTEAFF.

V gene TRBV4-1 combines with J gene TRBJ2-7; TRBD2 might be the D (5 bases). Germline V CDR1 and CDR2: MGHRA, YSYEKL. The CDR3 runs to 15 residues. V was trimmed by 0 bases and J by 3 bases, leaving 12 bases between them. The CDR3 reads CASSQERTLDYEQYF. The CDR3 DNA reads TGCGCCAGCAGCCAAGAACGGACTCTCGACTACGAGCAGTACTTC.

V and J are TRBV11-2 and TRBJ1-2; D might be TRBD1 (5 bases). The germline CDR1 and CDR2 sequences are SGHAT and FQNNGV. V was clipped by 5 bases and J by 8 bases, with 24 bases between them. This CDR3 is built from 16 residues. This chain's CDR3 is CASSPRAEDRHRGYTF. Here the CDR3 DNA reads TGTGCCAGCAGCCCTAGGGCGGAAGACAGACATAGGGGCTACACCTTC.

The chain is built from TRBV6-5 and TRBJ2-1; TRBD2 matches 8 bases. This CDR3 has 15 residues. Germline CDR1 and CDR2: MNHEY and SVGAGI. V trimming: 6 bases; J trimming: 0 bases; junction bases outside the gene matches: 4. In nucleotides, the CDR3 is TGTGCCAGCAGCCCCGGGACTAGCTCCTACAATGAGCAGTTCTTC. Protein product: CASSPGTSSYNEQFF.

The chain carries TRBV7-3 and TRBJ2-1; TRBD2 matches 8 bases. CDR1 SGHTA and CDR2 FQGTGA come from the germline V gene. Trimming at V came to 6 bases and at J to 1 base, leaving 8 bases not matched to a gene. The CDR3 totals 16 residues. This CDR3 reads CASSPRVAGSYNEQFF. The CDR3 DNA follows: TGTGCCAGCAGTCCCCGTGTAGCGGGATCCTACAATGAGCAGTTCTTC.

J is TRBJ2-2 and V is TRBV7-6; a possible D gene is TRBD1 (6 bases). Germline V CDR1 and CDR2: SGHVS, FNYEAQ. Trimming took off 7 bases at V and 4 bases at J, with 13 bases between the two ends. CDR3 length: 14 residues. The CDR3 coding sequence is TGTGCCAGCACCGGCTGGGGGCGCACCGGGGAGCTGTTTTTT. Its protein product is CASTGWGRTGELFF.

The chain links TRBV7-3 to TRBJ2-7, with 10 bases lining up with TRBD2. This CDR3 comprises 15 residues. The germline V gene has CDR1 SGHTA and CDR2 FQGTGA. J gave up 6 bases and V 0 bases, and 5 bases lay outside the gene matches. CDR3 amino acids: CASSLTGAGGLEQYF. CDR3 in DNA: TGTGCCAGCAGCTTAACAGGAGCGGGGGGGCTCGAGCAGTACTTC.

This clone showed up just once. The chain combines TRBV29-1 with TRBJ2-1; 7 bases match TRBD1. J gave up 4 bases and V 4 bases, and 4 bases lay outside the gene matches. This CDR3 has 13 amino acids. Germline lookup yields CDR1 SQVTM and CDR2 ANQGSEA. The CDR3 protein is CSVGDRKYNEQFF. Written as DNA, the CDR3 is TGCAGCGTTGGGGACAGAAAATACAATGAGCAGTTCTTC.

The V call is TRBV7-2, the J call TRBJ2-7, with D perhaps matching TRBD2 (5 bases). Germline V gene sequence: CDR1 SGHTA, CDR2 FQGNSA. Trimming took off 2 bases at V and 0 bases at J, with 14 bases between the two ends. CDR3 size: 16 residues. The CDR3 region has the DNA TGTGCCAGCAGCTTACTCGGCGGGCCGATCTCCTACGAGCAGTACTTC. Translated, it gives CASSLLGGPISYEQYF.

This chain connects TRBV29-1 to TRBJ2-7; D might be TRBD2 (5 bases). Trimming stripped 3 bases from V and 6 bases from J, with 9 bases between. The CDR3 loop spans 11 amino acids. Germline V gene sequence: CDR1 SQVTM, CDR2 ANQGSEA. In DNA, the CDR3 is TGCAGCGTTGAGCGAGGGTCCGAGCAGTACTTC. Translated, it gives CSVERGSEQYF.

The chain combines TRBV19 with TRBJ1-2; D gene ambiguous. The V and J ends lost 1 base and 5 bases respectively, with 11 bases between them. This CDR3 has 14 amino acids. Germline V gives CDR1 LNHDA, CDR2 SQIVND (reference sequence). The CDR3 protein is CASSIATERYGYTF. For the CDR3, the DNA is TGTGCCAGTAGTATAGCCACAGAGAGATATGGCTACACCTTC.

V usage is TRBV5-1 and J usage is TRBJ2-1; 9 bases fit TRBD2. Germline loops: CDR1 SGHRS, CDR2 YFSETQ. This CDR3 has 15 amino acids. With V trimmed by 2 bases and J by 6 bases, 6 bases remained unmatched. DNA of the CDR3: TGCGCCAGCAGCTTCGGGCTAGCGGGGTCCAATGAGCAGTTCTTC. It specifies CASSFGLAGSNEQFF.

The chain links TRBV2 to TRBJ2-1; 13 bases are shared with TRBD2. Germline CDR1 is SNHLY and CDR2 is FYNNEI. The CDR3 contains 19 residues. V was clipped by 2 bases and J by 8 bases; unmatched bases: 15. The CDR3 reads CASSEQLIGRTSGSHEQFF. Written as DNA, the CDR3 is TGTGCCAGCAGTGAACAATTGATCGGTCGGACTAGCGGGAGTCATGAGCAGTTCTTC.

The CDR3: CASSLAWLETQYF. The CDR3 DNA reads TGTGCCAGCAGTTTGGCATGGTTGGAGACCCAGTACTTC. The chain joins TRBV27 to TRBJ2-5; D gene ambiguous. Germline V gives CDR1 MNHEY, CDR2 SMNVEV (reference sequence). V shed 3 bases and J shed 5 bases, with 10 bases lying between them. The CDR3 contains 13 residues.

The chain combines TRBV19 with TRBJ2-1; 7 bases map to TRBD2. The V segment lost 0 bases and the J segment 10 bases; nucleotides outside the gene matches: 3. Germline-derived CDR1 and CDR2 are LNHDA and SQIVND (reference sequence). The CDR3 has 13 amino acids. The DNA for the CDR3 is TGTGCCAGTAGTATAGATCGGGGAGGGGAGCAGTTCTTC. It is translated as CASSIDRGGEQFF.

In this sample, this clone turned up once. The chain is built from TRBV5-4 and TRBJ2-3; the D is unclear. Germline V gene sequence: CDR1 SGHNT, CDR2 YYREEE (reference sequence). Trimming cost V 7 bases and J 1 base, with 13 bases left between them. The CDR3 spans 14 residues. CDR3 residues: CASHELVGTDTQYF. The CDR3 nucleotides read TGTGCCAGCCACGAGCTTGTGGGCACAGATACGCAGTATTTT.

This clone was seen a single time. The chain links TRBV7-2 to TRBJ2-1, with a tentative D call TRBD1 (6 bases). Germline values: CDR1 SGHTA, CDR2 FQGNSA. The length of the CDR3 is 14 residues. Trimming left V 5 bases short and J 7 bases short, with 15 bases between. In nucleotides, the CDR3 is TGTGCCAGCAGCGTTTACAGGGAAAGGAATGAGCAGTTCTTC. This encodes CASSVYRERNEQFF.

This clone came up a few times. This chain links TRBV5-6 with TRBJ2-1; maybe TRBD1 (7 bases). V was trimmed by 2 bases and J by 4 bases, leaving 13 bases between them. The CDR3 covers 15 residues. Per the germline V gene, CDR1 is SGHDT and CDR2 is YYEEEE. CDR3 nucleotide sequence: TGTGCCAGCAGCTTTCAGGGGGGTTTTTACAATGAGCAGTTCTTC. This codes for CASSFQGGFYNEQFF.

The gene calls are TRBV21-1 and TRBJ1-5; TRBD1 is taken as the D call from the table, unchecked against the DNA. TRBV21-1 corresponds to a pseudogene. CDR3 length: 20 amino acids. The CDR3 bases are TGTGCCAGCAGCAAAGTAAGGAAAGGGGCAGGGGGCGCAGGCAATCAGCCCCAGCATTTT. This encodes CASSKVRKGAGGAGNQPQHF.

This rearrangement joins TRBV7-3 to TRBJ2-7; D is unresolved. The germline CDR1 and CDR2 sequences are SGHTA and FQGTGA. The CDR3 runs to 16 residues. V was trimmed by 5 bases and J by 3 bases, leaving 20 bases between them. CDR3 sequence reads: CASSPIVVQTYYEQYF. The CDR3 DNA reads TGTGCCAGCAGCCCGATAGTAGTCCAAACCTACTACGAGCAGTACTTC.

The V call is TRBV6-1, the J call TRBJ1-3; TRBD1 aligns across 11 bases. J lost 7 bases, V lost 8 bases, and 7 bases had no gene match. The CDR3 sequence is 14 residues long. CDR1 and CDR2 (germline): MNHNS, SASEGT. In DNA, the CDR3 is TGTGCCAGCTGGACTGGACAGGGGGCTAACACCATATATTTT. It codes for CASWTGQGANTIYF.